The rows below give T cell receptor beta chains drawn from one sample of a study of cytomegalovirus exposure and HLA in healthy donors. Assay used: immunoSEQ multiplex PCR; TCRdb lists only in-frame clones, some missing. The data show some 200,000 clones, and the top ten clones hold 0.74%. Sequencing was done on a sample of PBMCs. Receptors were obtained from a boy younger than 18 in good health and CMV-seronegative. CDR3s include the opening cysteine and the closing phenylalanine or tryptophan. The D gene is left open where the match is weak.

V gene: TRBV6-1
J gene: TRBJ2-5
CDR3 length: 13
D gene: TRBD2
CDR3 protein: CASRGAGEETQYF
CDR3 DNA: TGTGCCAGCAGGGGAGCGGGGGAGGAGACCCAGTACTTC

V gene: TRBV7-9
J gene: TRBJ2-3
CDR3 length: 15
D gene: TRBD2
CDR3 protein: CASSSQRGLTDTQYF
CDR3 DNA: TGTGCCAGCAGCTCGCAGCGGGGACTCACAGATACGCAGTATTTT

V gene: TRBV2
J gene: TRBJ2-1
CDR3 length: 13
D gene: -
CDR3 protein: CASGTWADNEQFF
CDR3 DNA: TGTGCCAGCGGGACTTGGGCTGACAATGAGCAGTTCTTC

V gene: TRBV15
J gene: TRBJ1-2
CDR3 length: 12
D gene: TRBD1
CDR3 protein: CATSRGTDGYTF
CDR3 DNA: TGTGCCACCAGCCGGGGGACAGATGGCTACACCTTC

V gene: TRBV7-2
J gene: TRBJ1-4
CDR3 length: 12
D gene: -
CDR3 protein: CASSFRNEKLFF
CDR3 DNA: TGTGCCAGCAGCTTCAGAAATGAAAAACTGTTTTTT

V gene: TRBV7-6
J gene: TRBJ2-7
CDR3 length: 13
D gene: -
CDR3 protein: CASSLEAAYEQYF
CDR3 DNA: TGTGCCAGCAGCTTAGAGGCGGCCTACGAGCAGTACTTC

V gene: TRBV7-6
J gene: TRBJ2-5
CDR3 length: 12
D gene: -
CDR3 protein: CASSPARETQYF
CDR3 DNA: TGTGCCAGCAGCCCTGCCCGGGAGACCCAGTACTTC

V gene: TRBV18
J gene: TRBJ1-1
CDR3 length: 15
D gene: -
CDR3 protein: CASSPPPGDNTEAFF
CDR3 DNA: TGTGCCAGCTCACCACCGCCAGGGGATAACACTGAAGCTTTCTTT

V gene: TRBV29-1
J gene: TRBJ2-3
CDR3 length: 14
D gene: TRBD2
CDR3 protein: CSVRTSGRGDTQYF
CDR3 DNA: TGCAGCGTTAGGACTAGCGGGAGGGGAGATACGCAGTATTTT

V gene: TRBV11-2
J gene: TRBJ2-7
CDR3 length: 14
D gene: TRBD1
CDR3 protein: CASSFAGGSYEQYF
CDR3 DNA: TGTGCCAGCAGCTTCGCAGGGGGCTCCTACGAGCAGTACTTC

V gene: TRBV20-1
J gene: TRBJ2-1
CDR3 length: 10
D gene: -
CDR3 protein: CSAPGGEQFF
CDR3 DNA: TGCAGTGCTCCTGGGGGCGAGCAGTTCTTC

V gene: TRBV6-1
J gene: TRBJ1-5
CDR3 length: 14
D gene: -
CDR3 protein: CASILTRGVQPQHF
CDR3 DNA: TGTGCCAGCATTTTGACCCGGGGAGTTCAGCCCCAGCATTTT

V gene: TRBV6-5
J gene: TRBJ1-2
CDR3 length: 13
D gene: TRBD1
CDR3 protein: CASRIQGSYGYTF
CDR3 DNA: TGTGCCAGCAGAATACAGGGGAGCTATGGCTACACCTTC

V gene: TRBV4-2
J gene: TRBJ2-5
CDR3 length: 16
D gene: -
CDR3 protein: CASSQFYKSDQETQYF
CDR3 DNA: TGTGCCAGCAGCCAATTTTATAAGAGCGACCAAGAGACCCAGTACTTC

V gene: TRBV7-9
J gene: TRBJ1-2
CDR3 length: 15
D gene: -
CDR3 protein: CASSLSSSPTYGYTF
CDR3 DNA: TGTGCCAGCAGCTTAAGCTCCTCCCCTACCTATGGCTACACCTTC

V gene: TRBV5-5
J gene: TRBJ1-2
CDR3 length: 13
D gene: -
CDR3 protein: CASSLVAGPLYTF
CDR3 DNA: TGTGCCAGCAGCTTGGTGGCAGGGCCCCTTTACACCTTC

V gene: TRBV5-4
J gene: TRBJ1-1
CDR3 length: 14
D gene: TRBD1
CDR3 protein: CASSLGQGTTEAFF
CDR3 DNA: TGTGCCAGCAGCTTGGGACAGGGGACCACTGAAGCTTTCTTT

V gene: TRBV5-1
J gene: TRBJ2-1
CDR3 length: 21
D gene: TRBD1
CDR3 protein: CAPRKGTGGAPGGYSYNEQFF
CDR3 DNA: TGCGCCCCCCGGAAAGGGACAGGGGGCGCACCTGGCGGGTATTCCTACAATGAGCAGTTCTTC

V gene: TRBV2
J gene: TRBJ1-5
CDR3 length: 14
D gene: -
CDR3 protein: CATRARGGNQPQHF
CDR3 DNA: TGTGCCACCCGAGCCAGGGGCGGTAATCAGCCCCAGCATTTT

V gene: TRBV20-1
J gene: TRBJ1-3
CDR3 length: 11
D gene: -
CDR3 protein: CSARQGNTIYF
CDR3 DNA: TGCAGTGCTAGACAGGGAAACACCATATATTTT

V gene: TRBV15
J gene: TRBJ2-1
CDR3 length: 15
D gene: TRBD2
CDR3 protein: CATSRVGGGDNEQFF
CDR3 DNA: TGTGCCACCAGCAGAGTTGGCGGGGGGGACAATGAGCAGTTCTTC

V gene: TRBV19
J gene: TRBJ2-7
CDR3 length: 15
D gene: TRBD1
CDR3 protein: CASSQGVFPLYEQYF
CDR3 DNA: TGTGCCAGTAGTCAGGGGGTCTTCCCCCTCTACGAGCAGTACTTC

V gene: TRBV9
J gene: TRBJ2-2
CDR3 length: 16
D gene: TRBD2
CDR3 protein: CASSVRPAGGVGELFF
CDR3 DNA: TGTGCCAGCAGCGTACGGCCAGCGGGGGGTGTCGGGGAGCTGTTTTTT

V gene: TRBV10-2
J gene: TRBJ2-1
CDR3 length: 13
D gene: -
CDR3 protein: CASRGSSYNEQFF
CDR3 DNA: TGCGCCAGCAGAGGGAGCTCCTACAATGAGCAGTTCTTC

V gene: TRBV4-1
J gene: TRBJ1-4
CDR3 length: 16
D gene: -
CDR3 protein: CASMTRMGKEGEKLFF
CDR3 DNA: TGCGCCAGCATGACCAGGATGGGCAAGGAAGGTGAAAAACTGTTTTTT

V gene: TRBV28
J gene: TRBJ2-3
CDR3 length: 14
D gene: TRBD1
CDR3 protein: CASSFDRGPDTQYF
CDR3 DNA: TGTGCCAGCAGTTTTGACAGGGGGCCAGATACGCAGTATTTT

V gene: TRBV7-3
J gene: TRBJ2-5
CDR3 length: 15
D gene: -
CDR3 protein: CASSPGQVNQETQYF
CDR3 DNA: TGTGCCAGCAGCCCGGGACAAGTAAACCAAGAGACCCAGTACTTC